This T cell receptor (beta chain) was recovered during a study of cytomegalovirus exposure and HLA in healthy donors. Findings of the study overall: A later analysis reportedly found that, within productive TCRs, an Asian-associated ancestry cluster had fewer N-insertions than the mean observed across the roughly 700 donors. There was a cluster of highly shared sequence variants that was likely a sequencing artifact. Donor immune exposure was known only as CMV serostatus.

V was pared by 0 bases and J by 5 bases, with 4 bases of the junction left unmatched. This CDR3 contains 15 residues. Germline V gene lookup returns CDR1 SGHNT and CDR2 YYREEE (reference sequence). Worth noting for this clone: Its target is not known.

PCR employed 60 Vbeta and 13 Jbeta primers. The assay was immunoSEQ multiplex PCR, and TCRdb's table has in-frame clones only and misses some. The profile shows roughly 190,000 clones, about 77% of them singletons. The clonotype was recovered from a female donor in good health and CMV-seronegative. The sample consisted of PBMCs. V is TRBV5-4 and J is TRBJ2-5, with 10 bases fitting TRBD2. CDR3 residues: CASSLGGSGGETQYF. The CDR3 bases are TGTGCCAGCAGCTTGGGGGGTAGCGGGGGGGAGACCCAGTACTTC.